This T cell receptor beta chain was recorded in a study of T cells after yellow fever vaccination. General study findings and limits: Contamination of FACS-sorted repertoires by abundant clonotypes from the bulk population could occur. A secondary response was less intense yet reached its peak sooner, at day 5 versus 15. Primary-vaccination clones mostly resurfaced post-booster (more than 95% CD4, roughly 87% CD8).

TCRdb ran MiXCR on the 5' RACE reads and lists one entry per CDR3 protein. The sample carries a few hundred thousand distinct CDR3 sequences, approximately 8% recorded once. This clonotype has just a few counts. The antigen remains unidentified. Germline-derived CDR1 and CDR2 are SGHDN and FVKESK. V was trimmed by 4 bases and J by 2 bases, leaving 15 bases between them. CDR3 length equals 16 residues. The TCR sequence derives from a man younger than 30 who received the YFV17D yellow fever vaccine. The material was PBMCs, obtained roughly 45 days after the first yellow fever vaccination. The chain couples TRBV14 to TRBJ2-1; D possibly matches TRBD1 or TRBD2 (6 bases each). The CDR3 DNA reads as TGTGCCAGCAGCCGCGCCCGGGGGCGTACCTACAATGAGCAGTTCTTC. Translation gives CASSRARGRTYNEQFF.